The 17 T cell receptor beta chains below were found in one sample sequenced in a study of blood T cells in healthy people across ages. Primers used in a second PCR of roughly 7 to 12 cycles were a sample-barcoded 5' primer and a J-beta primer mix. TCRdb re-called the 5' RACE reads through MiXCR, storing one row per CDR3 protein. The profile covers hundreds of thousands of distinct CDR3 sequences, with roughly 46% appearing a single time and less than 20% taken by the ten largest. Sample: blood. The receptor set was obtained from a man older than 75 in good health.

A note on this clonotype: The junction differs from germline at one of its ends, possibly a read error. As DNA, the CDR3 is TGCACCAGCAGCTCGGGACAGGGGGCAGACATGTTTGCCCCAGATACGCAGTATTTT. It translates to CTSSSGQGADMFAPDTQYF. V gene TRBV5-1 combines with J gene TRBJ2-3, with 12 bases matching TRBD1. The CDR3 has 19 residues. CDR1 and CDR2 (germline): SGHRS, YFSETQ. Variable domain in full (rest from reference TRBV5-1 and TRBJ2-3): KAGVTQTPRYLIKTRGQQVTLSCSPISGHRSVSWYQQTPGQGLQFLFEYFSETQRNKGNFPGRFSGRQFSNSRSEMNVSTLELGDSALYLCTSSSGQGADMFAPDTQYFGPGTRLTVL.

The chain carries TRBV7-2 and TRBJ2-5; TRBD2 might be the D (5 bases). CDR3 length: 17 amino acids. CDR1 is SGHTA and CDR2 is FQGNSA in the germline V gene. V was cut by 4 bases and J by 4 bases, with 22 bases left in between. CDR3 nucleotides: TGTGCCAGCAGCTCCACCCCGGGGTGGCTAGGCGGAGAGACCCAGTACTTC. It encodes CASSSTPGWLGGETQYF.

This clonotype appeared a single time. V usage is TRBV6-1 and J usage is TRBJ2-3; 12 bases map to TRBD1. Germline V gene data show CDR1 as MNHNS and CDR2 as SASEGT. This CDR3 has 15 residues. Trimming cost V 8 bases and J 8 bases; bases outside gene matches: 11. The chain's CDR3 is CASGPGQGAIGTQYF. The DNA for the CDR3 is TGTGCCAGCGGACCGGGACAGGGGGCGATCGGTACGCAGTATTTT.

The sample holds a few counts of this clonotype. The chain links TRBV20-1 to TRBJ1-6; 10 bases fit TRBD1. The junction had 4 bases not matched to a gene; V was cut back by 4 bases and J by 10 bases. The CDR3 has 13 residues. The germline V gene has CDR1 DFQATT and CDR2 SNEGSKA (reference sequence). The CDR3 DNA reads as TGCAGTGCTAACCGGGACAGGGGATCACCCCTCCACTTT. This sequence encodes CSANRDRGSPLHF.

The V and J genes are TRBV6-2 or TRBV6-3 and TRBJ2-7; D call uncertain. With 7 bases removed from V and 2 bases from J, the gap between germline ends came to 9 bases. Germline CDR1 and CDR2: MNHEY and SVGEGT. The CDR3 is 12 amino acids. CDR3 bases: TGTGCCAGCACTGACCGGACCTACGAGCAGTACTTC. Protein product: CASTDRTYEQYF.

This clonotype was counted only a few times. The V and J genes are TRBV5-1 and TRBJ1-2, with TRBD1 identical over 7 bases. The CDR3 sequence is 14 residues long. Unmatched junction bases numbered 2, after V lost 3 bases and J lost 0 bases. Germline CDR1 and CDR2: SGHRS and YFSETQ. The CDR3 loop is CASSYDRANYGYTF. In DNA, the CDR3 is TGCGCCAGCAGCTACGACAGGGCTAACTATGGCTACACCTTC.

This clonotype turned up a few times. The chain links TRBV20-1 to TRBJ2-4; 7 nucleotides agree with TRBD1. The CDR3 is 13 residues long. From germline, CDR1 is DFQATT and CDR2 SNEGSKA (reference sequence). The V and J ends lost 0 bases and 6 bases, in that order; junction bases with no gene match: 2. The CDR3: CSARETGRNIQYF. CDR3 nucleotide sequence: TGCAGTGCTAGAGAGACAGGGAGAAACATTCAGTACTTC.

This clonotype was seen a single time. The CDR3 sequence: CSADDSYKNIQYF. The DNA of the CDR3 is TGCAGTGCTGATGACAGCTACAAAAACATTCAGTACTTC. The chain links TRBV20-1 to TRBJ2-4, with D perhaps TRBD1 (5 bases). CDR3 size: 13 residues. Germline CDR1 is DFQATT and CDR2 is SNEGSKA (reference sequence). V was trimmed by 5 bases and J by 3 bases, leaving 11 bases between them.

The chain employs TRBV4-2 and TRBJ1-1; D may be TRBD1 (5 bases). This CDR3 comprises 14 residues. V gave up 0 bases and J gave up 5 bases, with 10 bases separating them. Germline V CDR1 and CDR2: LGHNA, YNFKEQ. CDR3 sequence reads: CASSQDFQGTEAFF. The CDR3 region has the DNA TGTGCCAGCAGCCAAGATTTCCAGGGAACTGAAGCTTTCTTT.

The CDR3 protein is CASSSLRQGWSVDGYTF. CDR3 sequence (DNA): TGTGCCAGCAGTTCTCTACGACAGGGCTGGAGTGTAGATGGCTACACCTTC. The chain links TRBV27 to TRBJ1-2, with 7 bases aligning to TRBD1. With V trimmed by 4 bases and J by 6 bases, 17 bases remained unmatched. This CDR3 has 17 residues. The V gene's germline CDR1 is MNHEY and CDR2 SMNVEV (reference sequence).

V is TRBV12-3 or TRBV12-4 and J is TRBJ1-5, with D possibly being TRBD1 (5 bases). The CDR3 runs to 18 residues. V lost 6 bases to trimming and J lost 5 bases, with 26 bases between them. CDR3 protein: CASSTGRQGGTRDQPQHF. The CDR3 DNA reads TGTGCCAGCAGCACTGGGCGGCAGGGAGGGACTAGGGATCAGCCCCAGCATTTT.

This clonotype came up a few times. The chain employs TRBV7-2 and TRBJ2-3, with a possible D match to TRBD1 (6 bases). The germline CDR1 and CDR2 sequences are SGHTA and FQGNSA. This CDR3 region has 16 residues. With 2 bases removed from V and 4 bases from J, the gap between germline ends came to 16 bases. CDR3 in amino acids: CASSLIQGFQSDTQYF. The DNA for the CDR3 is TGTGCCAGCAGCTTAATACAGGGCTTTCAGTCAGATACGCAGTATTTT.

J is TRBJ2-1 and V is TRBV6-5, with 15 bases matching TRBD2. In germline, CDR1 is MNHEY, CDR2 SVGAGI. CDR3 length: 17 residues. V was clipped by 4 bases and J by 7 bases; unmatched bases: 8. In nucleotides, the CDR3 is TGTGCCAGCAGTTCAAGACCGGGACTAGCGGGAGGAAATGAGCAGTTCTTC. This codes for CASSSRPGLAGGNEQFF.

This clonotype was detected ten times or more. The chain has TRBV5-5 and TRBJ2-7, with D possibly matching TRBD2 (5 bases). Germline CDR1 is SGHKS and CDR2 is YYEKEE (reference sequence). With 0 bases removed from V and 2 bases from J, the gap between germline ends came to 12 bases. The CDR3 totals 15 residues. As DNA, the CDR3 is TGTGCCAGCAGCTTGGAAATAGCGAGAGCCTACGAGCAGTACTTC. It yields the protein CASSLEIARAYEQYF.

This CDR3 is CASSLMQGASWGDTQYF. Written as DNA, the CDR3 is TGTGCCAGCAGTTTAATGCAGGGGGCCAGTTGGGGGGATACGCAGTATTTT. V usage is TRBV12-3 or TRBV12-4 and J usage is TRBJ2-3, with 8 positions matching TRBD1. The CDR3 consists of 17 residues. Trimming took 2 bases from V and 6 from J; bases not matched to a gene: 13.

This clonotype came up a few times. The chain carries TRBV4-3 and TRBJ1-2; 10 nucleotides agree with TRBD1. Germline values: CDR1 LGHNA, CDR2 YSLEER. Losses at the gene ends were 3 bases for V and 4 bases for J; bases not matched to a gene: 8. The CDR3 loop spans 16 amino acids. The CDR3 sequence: CASSQSSGDRGYGYTF. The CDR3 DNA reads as TGCGCCAGCAGCCAGAGCAGCGGGGACAGGGGCTATGGCTACACCTTC.

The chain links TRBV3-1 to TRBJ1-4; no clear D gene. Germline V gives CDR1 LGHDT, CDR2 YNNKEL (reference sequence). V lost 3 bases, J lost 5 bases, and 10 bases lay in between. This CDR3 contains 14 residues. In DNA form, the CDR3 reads TGTGCCAGCAGCCATCGGCAGTCGAATGAAAAACTGTTTTTT. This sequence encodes CASSHRQSNEKLFF. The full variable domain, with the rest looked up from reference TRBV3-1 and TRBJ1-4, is DTAVSQTPKYLVTQMGNDKSIKCEQNLGHDTMYWYKQDSKKFLKIMFSYNNKELIINETVPNRFSPKSPDKAHLNLHINSLELGDSAVYFCASSHRQSNEKLFFGSGTQLSVL.